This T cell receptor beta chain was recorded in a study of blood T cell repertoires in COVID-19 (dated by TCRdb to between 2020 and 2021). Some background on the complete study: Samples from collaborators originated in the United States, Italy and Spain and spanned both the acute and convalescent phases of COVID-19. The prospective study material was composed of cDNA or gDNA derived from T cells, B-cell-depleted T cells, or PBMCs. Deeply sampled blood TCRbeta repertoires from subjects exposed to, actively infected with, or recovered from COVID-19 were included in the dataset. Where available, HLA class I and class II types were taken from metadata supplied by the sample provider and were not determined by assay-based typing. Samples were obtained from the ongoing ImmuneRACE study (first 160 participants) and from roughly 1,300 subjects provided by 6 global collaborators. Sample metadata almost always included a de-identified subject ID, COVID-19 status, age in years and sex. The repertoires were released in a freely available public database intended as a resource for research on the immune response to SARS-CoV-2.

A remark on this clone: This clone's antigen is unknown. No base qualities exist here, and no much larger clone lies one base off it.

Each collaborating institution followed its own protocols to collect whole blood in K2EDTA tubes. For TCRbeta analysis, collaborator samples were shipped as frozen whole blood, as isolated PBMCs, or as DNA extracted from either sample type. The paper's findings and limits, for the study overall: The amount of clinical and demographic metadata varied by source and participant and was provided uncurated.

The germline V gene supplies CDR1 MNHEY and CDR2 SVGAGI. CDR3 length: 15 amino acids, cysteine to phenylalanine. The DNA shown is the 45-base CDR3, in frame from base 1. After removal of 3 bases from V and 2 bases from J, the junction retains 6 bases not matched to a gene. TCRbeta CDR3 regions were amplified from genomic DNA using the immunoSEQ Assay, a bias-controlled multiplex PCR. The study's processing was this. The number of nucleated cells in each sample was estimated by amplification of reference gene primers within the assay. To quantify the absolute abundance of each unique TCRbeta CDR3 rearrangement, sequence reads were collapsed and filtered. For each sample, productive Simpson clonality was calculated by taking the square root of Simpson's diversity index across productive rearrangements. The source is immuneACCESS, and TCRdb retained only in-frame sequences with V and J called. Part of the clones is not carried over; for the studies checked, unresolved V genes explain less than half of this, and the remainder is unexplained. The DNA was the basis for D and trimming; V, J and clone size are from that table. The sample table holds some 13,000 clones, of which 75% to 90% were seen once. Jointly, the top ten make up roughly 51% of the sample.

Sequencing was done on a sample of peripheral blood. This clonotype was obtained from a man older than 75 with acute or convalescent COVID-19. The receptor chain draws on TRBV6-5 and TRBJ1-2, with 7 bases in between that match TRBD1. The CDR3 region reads CASSYSGQWNYGYTF. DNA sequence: TGTGCCAGCAGTTATTCGGGACAGTGGAACTATGGCTACACCTTC.